One sample yielded the 18 T cell receptor beta chains listed below, sequenced in a study of CD8 T cells in ankylosing spondylitis. Study observations and caveats: Seemingly characteristic of ankylosing spondylitis blood was a TCR beta motif consisting of about 8 highly homologous variants.

The antigens of these receptors remain unknown. Via MiXCR, TCRdb re-called the 5' RACE reads, giving one row per CDR3 protein. The repertoire has under 250,000 distinct CDR3 sequences, around 7.9% of them found once; the top ten carry 11% to 15%. The sample comprised blood, either unsorted or a sorted T cell fraction (not recorded which). The receptors originated from a male donor with ankylosing spondylitis.

This clonotype was counted a few times. J is TRBJ2-4 and V is TRBV19; perhaps TRBD1 as D (6 bases). Trimming shortened V by 7 bases and J by 4 bases, and 17 bases separated the two germline ends. The CDR3 is 15 amino acids. Germline lookup yields CDR1 LNHDA and CDR2 SQIVND (reference sequence). The CDR3 spells CASTWEGGPKNIQYF. The CDR3 DNA is TGTGCCAGTACCTGGGAAGGGGGACCTAAAAACATTCAGTACTTC. Looking up the rest from reference TRBV19 and TRBJ2-4 gives the full variable domain: DGGITQSPKYLFRKEGQNVTLSCEQNLNHDAMYWYRQDPGQGLRLIYYSQIVNDFQKGDIAEGYSVSREKKESFPLTVTSAQKNPTAFYLCASTWEGGPKNIQYFGAGTRLSVL.

The chain uses TRBV6-1 and TRBJ2-1, with 7 nucleotides matching TRBD2. CDR1 is MNHNS and CDR2 is SASEGT in the germline V gene. Unmatched junction bases numbered 16, after V lost 10 bases and J lost 7 bases. The CDR3 totals 15 residues. CDR3 region: CATTPGGGDWNEQFF. The CDR3, as DNA: TGTGCCACTACCCCGGGGGGAGGGGATTGGAATGAGCAGTTCTTC.

This clonotype was seen at least ten times. This chain connects TRBV6-2 or TRBV6-3 to TRBJ1-1; D ambiguous. Germline V gives CDR1 MNHEY, CDR2 SVGEGT. The CDR3 sequence is 13 residues long. V lost 2 bases and J lost 1, with 5 bases in between. CDR3 protein: CASSYNRNTEAFF. The CDR3 coding sequence is TGTGCCAGCAGTTACAACAGGAACACTGAAGCTTTCTTT.

The sample holds a few counts of this clonotype. The V call is TRBV3-1, the J call TRBJ2-1; tentative D call: TRBD1 (5 bases). This CDR3 is built from 16 residues. Germline V gene sequence: CDR1 LGHDT, CDR2 YNNKEL (reference sequence). V was trimmed by 0 bases and J by 2 bases, leaving 11 bases between them. CDR3 in amino acids: CASSQEFPRAYNEQFF. The CDR3 DNA reads TGTGCCAGCAGCCAAGAATTCCCCAGGGCCTACAATGAGCAGTTCTTC.

The sample holds many counts of this clonotype. The J gene is TRBJ1-2, the V gene TRBV7-9; D is ambiguous. Germline lookup yields CDR1 SEHNR and CDR2 FQNEAQ (reference sequence). This CDR3 spans 16 amino acids. The V end was cut by 1 base, the J end by 1 base, with 13 bases between. The CDR3 here is CASSLGSAESNYGYTF. For the CDR3, the DNA is TGTGCCAGCAGCTTAGGTTCGGCAGAGAGTAACTATGGCTACACCTTC.

This clonotype has only a few counts. The chain has TRBV11-2 and TRBJ2-1; 11 nucleotides match TRBD2. Per the germline V gene, CDR1 is SGHAT and CDR2 is FQNNGV. There are 18 residues in the CDR3. V shed 3 bases and J 7 bases; nucleotides not matched to a gene: 14. Written as DNA, the CDR3 is TGTGCCAGCAGCTTCCTCCGGCTAGCGGGAGGACCCCCGAATGAGCAGTTCTTC. Protein sequence: CASSFLRLAGGPPNEQFF.

This clonotype has a count of ten or more. The genes are TRBV6-5 and TRBJ1-6; TRBD1 agrees at 9 bases. Germline CDR1 is MNHEY and CDR2 is SVGAGI. Trimming removed 6 bases from V and 5 bases from J; junction bases left unmatched: 5. The CDR3 is 15 residues long. CDR3 in amino acids: CASSRGTGNNSPLHF. The DNA for the CDR3 is TGTGCCAGCAGCCGAGGGACAGGGAATAATTCACCCCTCCACTTT.

This clonotype was seen many times. The chain couples TRBV29-1 to TRBJ2-7; 11 positions match TRBD1. V shed 4 bases, J shed 0 bases, and the junction held 2 bases outside the gene matches. The germline CDR1 and CDR2 sequences are SQVTM and ANQGSEA. The length of the CDR3 is 14 residues. Written as DNA, the CDR3 is TGCAGCGTTGGGGACAGGGGGATCTCCTACGAGCAGTACTTC. Its translation is CSVGDRGISYEQYF.

Ten or more counts support this clonotype. The chain joins TRBV14 to TRBJ2-7, with TRBD1 identical over 7 bases. CDR1 is SGHDN and CDR2 is FVKESK in the germline V gene. This CDR3 is 14 amino acids long. V trimming: 4 bases; J trimming: 5 bases; junction bases outside the gene matches: 8. CDR3 loop: CASSPIGTVNEQYF. CDR3 sequence (DNA): TGTGCCAGCAGCCCGATAGGGACAGTCAACGAGCAGTACTTC.

The chain links TRBV5-6 to TRBJ2-1; TRBD1 might be the D (5 bases). This CDR3 is 13 amino acids long. Germline V gene lookup returns CDR1 SGHDT and CDR2 YYEEEE. The V gene lost 5 bases and the J gene lost 7 bases, with 13 bases spanning the gap. CDR3 sequence reads: CASRQARENEQFF. Written as DNA, the CDR3 is TGTGCCAGCAGACAGGCCCGCGAAAATGAGCAGTTCTTC.

This clonotype appeared many times. This sequence joins TRBV30 and TRBJ1-2; D uncertain. The CDR3 is 12 amino acids. V gave up 3 bases and J gave up 5 bases, with 10 bases separating them. Germline CDR1 reads GTSNPN; CDR2 reads SVGIG (reference sequence). The CDR3 protein is CAWSEQVYGYTF. The DNA of the CDR3 is TGTGCCTGGAGCGAGCAGGTTTATGGCTACACCTTC. The full variable domain, in which reference TRBV30 and TRBJ1-2 provide the parts outside the CDR3, is SQTIHQWPATLVQPVGSPLSLECTVEGTSNPNLYWYRQAAGRGLQLLFYSVGIGQISSEVPQNLSASRPQDRQFILSSKKLLLSDSGFYLCAWSEQVYGYTFGSGTRLTVV.

This clonotype was picked up many times. The chain employs TRBV4-3 and TRBJ2-7; D remains unclear. From germline, CDR1 is LGHNA and CDR2 YSLEER. V was shortened by 0 bases and J by 2 bases, with 2 bases between the two germline ends. CDR3 length: 12 amino acids. The CDR3 bases are TGCGCCAGCAGCCAAGACACCTACGAGCAGTACTTC. The encoded protein is CASSQDTYEQYF.

This clonotype was seen many times. The chain links TRBV27 to TRBJ1-2; D ambiguous. Germline CDR1 MNHEY, CDR2 SMNVEV (reference sequence). The CDR3 is 13 residues long. Trimming removed 3 bases at V and 2 bases at J, with 7 bases between. CDR3 loop: CASSFGRNYGYTF. The CDR3, as DNA: TGTGCCAGCAGTTTTGGGAGAAACTATGGCTACACCTTC.

This clonotype was picked up many times. The chain uses TRBV5-5 and TRBJ1-6; D unclear. The V gene lost 5 bases and the J gene lost 7 bases, with 16 bases spanning the gap. There are 15 residues in the CDR3. The germline gives CDR1 SGHKS, CDR2 YYEKEE (reference sequence). DNA of the CDR3: TGTGCCAGCAGTTTAGGAGACCGGGCCAATTCACCCCTCCACTTT. This sequence encodes CASSLGDRANSPLHF.

This clonotype was found a few times. The chain has TRBV7-8 and TRBJ1-2; 7 positions match TRBD1. The CDR3 is 16 amino acids. In germline, CDR1 is SGHVS, CDR2 FQNEAQ. Trimming removed 5 bases from V and 8 bases from J; junction bases left unmatched: 17. The CDR3 is CASSISARGIFGGYTF. The CDR3 nucleotides read TGTGCCAGCAGCATTTCGGCCAGGGGGATTTTTGGAGGCTACACCTTC. Filled out from reference TRBV7-8 and TRBJ1-2, the complete variable domain reads GAGVSQSPRYKVAKRGQDVALRCDPISGHVSLFWYQQALGQGPEFLTYFQNEAQLDKSGLPSDRFFAERPEGSVSTLKIQRTQQEDSAVYLCASSISARGIFGGYTFGSGTRLTVV.

This clonotype has at least ten counts. The chain has TRBV6-5 and TRBJ1-2, with D unclear. The CDR3 extends over 13 amino acids. Germline V gene data show CDR1 as MNHEY and CDR2 as SVGAGI. V was cut by 4 bases and J by 5 bases, with 11 bases left in between. CDR3 sequence: CASSSTAGYGYTF. Here the CDR3 DNA reads TGTGCCAGCAGTTCCACGGCTGGGTATGGCTACACCTTC.

In this sample, this clonotype turned up a few times. In nucleotides, the CDR3 is TGTGCCAGCAGCCCCCCTCCGGCTAGCGGGAACTCCTACGAGCAGTACTTC. The encoded protein is CASSPPPASGNSYEQYF. The chain joins TRBV7-6 to TRBJ2-7; 9 nucleotides match TRBD2. Trimming took 5 bases from V and 0 from J; bases not matched to a gene: 11. The CDR3 covers 17 residues. Per the germline V gene, CDR1 is SGHVS and CDR2 is FNYEAQ.

This clonotype was seen repeatedly, ten times or more. CDR3 nucleotides: TGTGCCAGCAGTTTGAGGGACAGGATGGGACCATATGGCTACACCTTC. It codes for CASSLRDRMGPYGYTF. This rearrangement joins TRBV27 to TRBJ1-2; TRBD1 matches 8 bases. In germline, CDR1 is MNHEY, CDR2 SMNVEV (reference sequence). Losses at the gene ends were 3 bases for V and 5 bases for J; bases not matched to a gene: 11. The CDR3 length is 16 residues.